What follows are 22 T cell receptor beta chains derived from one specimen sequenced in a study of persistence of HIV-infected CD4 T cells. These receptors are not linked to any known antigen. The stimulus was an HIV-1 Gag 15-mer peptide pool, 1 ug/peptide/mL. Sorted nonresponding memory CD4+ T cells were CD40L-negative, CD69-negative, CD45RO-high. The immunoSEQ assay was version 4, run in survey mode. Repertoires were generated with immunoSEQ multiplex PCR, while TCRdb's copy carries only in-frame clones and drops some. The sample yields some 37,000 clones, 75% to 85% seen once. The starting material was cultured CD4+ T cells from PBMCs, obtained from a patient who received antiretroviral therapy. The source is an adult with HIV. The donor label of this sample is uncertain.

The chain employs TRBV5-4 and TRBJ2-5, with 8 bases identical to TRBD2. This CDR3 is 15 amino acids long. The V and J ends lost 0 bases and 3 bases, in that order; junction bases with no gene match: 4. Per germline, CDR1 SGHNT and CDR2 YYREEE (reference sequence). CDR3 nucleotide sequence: TGTGCCAGCAGCTTGGGAGCGGGGGACAAAGAGACCCAGTACTTC. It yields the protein CASSLGAGDKETQYF. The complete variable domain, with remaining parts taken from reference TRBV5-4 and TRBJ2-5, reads ETGVTQSPTHLIKTRGQQVTLRCSSQSGHNTVSWYQQALGQGPQFIFQYYREEENGRGNFPPRFSGLQFPNYSSELNVNALELDDSALYLCASSLGAGDKETQYFGPGTRLLVL.

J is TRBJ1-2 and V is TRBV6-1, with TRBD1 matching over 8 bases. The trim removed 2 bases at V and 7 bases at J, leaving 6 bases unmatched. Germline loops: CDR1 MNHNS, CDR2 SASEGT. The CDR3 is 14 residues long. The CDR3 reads CASSESQGASGYTF. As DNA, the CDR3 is TGTGCCAGCAGTGAAAGTCAGGGGGCAAGTGGCTACACCTTC.

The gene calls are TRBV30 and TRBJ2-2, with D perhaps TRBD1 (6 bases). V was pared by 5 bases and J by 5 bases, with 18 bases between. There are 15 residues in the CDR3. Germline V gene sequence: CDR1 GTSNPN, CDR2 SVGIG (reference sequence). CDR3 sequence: CAWVKGWGRTGELFF. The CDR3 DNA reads TGTGCCTGGGTTAAGGGTTGGGGGCGGACCGGGGAGCTGTTTTTT. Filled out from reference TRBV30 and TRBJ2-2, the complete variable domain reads SQTIHQWPATLVQPVGSPLSLECTVEGTSNPNLYWYRQAAGRGLQLLFYSVGIGQISSEVPQNLSASRPQDRQFILSSKKLLLSDSGFYLCAWVKGWGRTGELFFGEGSRLTVL.

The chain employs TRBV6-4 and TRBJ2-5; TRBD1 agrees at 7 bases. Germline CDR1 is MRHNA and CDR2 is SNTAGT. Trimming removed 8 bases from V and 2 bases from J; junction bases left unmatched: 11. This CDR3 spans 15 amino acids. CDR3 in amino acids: CASCGQEVDQETQYF. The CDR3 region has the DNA TGTGCCAGCTGCGGACAGGAAGTCGATCAAGAGACCCAGTACTTC.

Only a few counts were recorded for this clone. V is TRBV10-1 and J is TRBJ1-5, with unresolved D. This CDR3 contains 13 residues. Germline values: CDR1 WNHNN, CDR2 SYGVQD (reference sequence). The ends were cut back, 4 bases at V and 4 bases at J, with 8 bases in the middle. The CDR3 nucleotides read TGCGCCAGCAGTGGAGGGTTAAATCAGCCCCAGCATTTT. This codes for CASSGGLNQPQHF.

CDR3 DNA: TGTGCCAGCAGTGATAACCAAGGCTGGACTGAAGCTTTCTTT. Translated, it gives CASSDNQGWTEAFF. The chain employs TRBV25-1 and TRBJ1-1, with D uncertain. CDR1 is MGHDK, CDR2 SYGVNS, per germline. The CDR3 length is 14 residues. V lost 3 bases and J lost 5, with 13 bases in between.

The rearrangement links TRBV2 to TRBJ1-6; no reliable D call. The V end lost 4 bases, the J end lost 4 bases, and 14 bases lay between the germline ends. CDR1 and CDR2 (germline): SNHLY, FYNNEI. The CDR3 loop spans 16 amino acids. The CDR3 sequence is CASSALGGRYNSPLHF. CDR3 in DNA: TGTGCCAGCAGTGCCTTGGGTGGCCGATATAATTCACCCCTCCACTTT.

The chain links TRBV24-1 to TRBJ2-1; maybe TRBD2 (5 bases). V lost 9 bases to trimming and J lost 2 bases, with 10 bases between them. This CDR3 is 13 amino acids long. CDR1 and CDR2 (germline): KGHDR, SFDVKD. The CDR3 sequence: CATEGGAYNEQFF. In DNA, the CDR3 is TGTGCCACCGAGGGTGGGGCCTACAATGAGCAGTTCTTC.

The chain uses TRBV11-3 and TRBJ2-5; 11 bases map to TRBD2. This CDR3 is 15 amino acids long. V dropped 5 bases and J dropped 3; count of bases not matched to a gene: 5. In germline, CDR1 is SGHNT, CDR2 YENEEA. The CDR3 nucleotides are TGTGCCAGCAGCCCCGGGACTAGCGGAGAAGAGACCCAGTACTTC. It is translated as CASSPGTSGEETQYF.

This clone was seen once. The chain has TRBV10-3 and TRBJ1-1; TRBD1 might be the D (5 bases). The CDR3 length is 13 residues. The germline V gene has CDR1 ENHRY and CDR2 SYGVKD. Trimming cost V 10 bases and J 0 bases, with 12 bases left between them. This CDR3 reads CATGDSLNTEAFF. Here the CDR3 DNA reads TGTGCCACCGGAGACAGCCTGAACACTGAAGCTTTCTTT.

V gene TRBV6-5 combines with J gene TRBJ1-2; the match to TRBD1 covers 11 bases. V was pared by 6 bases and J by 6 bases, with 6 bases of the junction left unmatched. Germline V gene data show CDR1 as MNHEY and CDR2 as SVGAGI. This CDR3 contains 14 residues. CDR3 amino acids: CASRVPGQGDGYTF. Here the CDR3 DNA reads TGTGCCAGCAGGGTCCCGGGACAGGGGGATGGCTACACCTTC.

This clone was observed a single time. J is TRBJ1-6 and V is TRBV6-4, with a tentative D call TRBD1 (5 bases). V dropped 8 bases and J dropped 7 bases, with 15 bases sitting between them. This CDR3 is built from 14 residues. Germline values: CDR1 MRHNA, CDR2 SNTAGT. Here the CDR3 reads CASAVQEGNSPLHF. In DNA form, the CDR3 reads TGTGCCAGCGCGGTACAGGAGGGAAATTCACCCCTCCACTTT.

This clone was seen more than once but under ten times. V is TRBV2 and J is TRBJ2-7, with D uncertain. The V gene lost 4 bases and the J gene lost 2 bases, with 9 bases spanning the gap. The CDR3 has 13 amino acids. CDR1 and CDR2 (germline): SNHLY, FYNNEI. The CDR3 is CASSAHRTYEQYF. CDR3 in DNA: TGTGCCAGCAGTGCCCATCGGACCTACGAGCAGTACTTC. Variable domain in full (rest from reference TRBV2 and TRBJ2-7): EPEVTQTPSHQVTQMGQEVILRCVPISNHLYFYWYRQILGQKVEFLVSFYNNEISEKSEIFDDQFSVERPDGSNFTLKIRSTKLEDSAMYFCASSAHRTYEQYFGPGTRLTVT.

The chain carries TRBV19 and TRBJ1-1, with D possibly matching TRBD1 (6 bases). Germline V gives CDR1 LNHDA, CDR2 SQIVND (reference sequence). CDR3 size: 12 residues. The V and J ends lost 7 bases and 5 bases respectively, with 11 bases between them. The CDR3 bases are TGTGCCAGTATCAAGAGGGGGACTGAAGCTTTCTTT. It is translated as CASIKRGTEAFF. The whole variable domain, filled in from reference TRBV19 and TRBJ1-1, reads DGGITQSPKYLFRKEGQNVTLSCEQNLNHDAMYWYRQDPGQGLRLIYYSQIVNDFQKGDIAEGYSVSREKKESFPLTVTSAQKNPTAFYLCASIKRGTEAFFGQGTRLTVV.

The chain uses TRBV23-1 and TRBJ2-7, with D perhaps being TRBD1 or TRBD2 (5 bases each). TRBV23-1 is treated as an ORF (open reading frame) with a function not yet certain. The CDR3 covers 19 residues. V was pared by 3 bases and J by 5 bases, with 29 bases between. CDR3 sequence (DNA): TGCGCCAGCAGTCAGCGGAGCAGACCGGGACCGGTGCCGAGGGACGAGCAGTACGTC. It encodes CASSQRSRPGPVPRDEQYV.

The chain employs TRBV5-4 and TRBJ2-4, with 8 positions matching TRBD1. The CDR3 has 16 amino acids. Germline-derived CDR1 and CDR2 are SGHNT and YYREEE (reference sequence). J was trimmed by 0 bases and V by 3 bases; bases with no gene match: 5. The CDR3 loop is CASSSGQDLAKNIQYF. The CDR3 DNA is TGTGCCAGCAGCTCGGGACAGGACCTAGCCAAAAACATTCAGTACTTC.

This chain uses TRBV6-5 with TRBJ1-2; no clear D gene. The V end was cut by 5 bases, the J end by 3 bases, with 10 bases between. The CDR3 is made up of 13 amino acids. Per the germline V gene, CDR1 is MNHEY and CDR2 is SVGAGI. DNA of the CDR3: TGTGCCAGCAGTCTGACTGAAGACTATGGCTACACCTTC. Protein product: CASSLTEDYGYTF.

CDR3 sequence: CASRGQGWDEKLFF. DNA of the CDR3: TGTGCCAGCAGGGGACAGGGCTGGGATGAAAAACTGTTTTTT. This rearrangement joins TRBV6-5 to TRBJ1-4; 9 nucleotides match TRBD1. The germline V gene has CDR1 MNHEY and CDR2 SVGAGI. The CDR3 runs 14 residues. V lost 6 bases and J lost 6; bases outside the gene matches: 5.

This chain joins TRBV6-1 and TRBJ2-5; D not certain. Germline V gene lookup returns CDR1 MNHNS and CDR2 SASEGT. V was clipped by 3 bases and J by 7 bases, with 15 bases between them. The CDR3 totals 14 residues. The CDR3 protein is CASSERTPVATQYF. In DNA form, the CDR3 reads TGTGCCAGCAGTGAGCGGACCCCGGTCGCGACCCAGTACTTC.

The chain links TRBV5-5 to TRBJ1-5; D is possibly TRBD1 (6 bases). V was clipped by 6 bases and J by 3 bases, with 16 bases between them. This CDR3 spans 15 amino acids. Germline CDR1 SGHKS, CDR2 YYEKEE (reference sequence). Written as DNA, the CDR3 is TGTGCCAGCAACCCGGGCAGGGGCGTCAATCAGCCCCAGCATTTT. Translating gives CASNPGRGVNQPQHF.

The CDR3 here is CAISDGDTDTQYF. The CDR3, as DNA: TGTGCCATCAGTGACGGGGACACAGATACGCAGTATTTT. The chain recombines TRBV10-3 with TRBJ2-3, with D possibly TRBD2 on 5 matching bases. The CDR3 runs 13 residues. Trimming removed 3 bases at V and 2 bases at J, with 6 bases between. Germline CDR1 ENHRY, CDR2 SYGVKD.

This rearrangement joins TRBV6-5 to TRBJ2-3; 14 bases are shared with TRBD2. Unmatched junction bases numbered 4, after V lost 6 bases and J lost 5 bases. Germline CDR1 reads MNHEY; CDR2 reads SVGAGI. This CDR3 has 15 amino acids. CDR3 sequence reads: CASRGLAGAEDTQYF. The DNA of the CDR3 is TGTGCCAGCAGGGGACTAGCGGGGGCGGAAGATACGCAGTATTTT.